The rows below give T cell receptor beta chains drawn from one sample of a study of shared clonotypes between healthy human individuals. The protocol was immunoSEQ multiplex PCR, while the TCRdb copy is restricted to in-frame clones and leaves out a portion. The table shows around 2.3 million clones, with 95% occurring only once. Sequencing was done on a sample of naive CD4+ T cells sorted from blood. The receptor source for this set is a man between 18 and 29 years old in good health. CDR3s include the opening cysteine and the closing phenylalanine or tryptophan. A D gene is named only where the DNA matches it firmly. Part of the rows lack a size; the others show once, few, many or a class for expanded clones.

D: -; V: TRBV6-5; size: -; J: TRBJ1-1; CDR3: CASSRGNTEAFF; DNA: TGTGCCAGCAGTCGGGGAAACACTGAAGCTTTCTTT
D: -; V: TRBV10-2; size: -; J: TRBJ2-7; CDR3: CASSEAQTGEQYF; DNA: TGCGCCAGCAGTGAGGCTCAAACTGGCGAGCAGTACTTC
D: TRBD1; V: TRBV28; size: -; J: TRBJ1-4; CDR3: CASSWGRQGSEKLFF; DNA: TGTGCCAGCAGTTGGGGGAGACAGGGATCTGAAAAACTGTTTTTT
D: -; V: TRBV11-2; size: -; J: TRBJ2-7; CDR3: CASSGGGTSYEQYF; DNA: TGTGCCAGCAGCGGAGGGGGGACATCCTACGAGCAGTACTTC
D: -; V: TRBV18; size: once; J: TRBJ2-2; CDR3: CASSVDTAGELFF; DNA: TGTGCCAGCTCAGTGGACACGGCCGGGGAGCTGTTTTTT
D: TRBD1; V: TRBV7-3; size: -; J: TRBJ1-2; CDR3: CASSPTGKSYGYTF; DNA: TGTGCCAGCAGTCCGACAGGGAAGAGCTATGGCTACACCTTC
D: -; V: TRBV6-6; size: -; J: TRBJ2-7; CDR3: CASSRDGSYEQYF; DNA: TGTGCCAGCAGTAGGGACGGCTCCTACGAGCAGTACTTC
D: TRBD1; V: TRBV5-4; size: -; J: TRBJ2-7; CDR3: CASSEGARDYEQYF; DNA: TGTGCCAGCAGCGAGGGGGCTAGGGACTACGAGCAGTACTTC
D: -; V: TRBV5-6; size: -; J: TRBJ1-5; CDR3: CASSRGQVGGQPQHF; DNA: TGTGCCAGCAGCAGGGGACAAGTTGGTGGTCAGCCCCAGCATTTT
D: -; V: TRBV15; size: -; J: TRBJ2-3; CDR3: CATSRGGGSEDTQYF; DNA: TGTGCCACCAGCAGAGGTGGAGGGTCCGAGGATACGCAGTATTTT
D: TRBD2; V: TRBV4-3; size: -; J: TRBJ2-7; CDR3: CASSRWAGGPNEQYF; DNA: TGCGCCAGCAGCCGGTGGGCGGGAGGGCCTAACGAGCAGTACTTC
D: TRBD2; V: TRBV5-1; size: -; J: TRBJ2-7; CDR3: CASSYGSSGSSYEQYF; DNA: TGCGCCAGCAGCTATGGGAGTAGCGGGAGCTCCTACGAGCAGTACTTC
D: -; V: TRBV25-1; size: -; J: TRBJ1-1; CDR3: CASSKNTEAFF; DNA: TGTGCCAGCAGTAAGAACACTGAAGCTTTCTTT
D: -; V: TRBV6-1; size: -; J: TRBJ2-5; CDR3: CASSEFVGSQETQYF; DNA: TGTGCCAGCAGTGAATTTGTGGGCTCGCAAGAGACCCAGTACTTC
D: -; V: TRBV19; size: -; J: TRBJ2-3; CDR3: CASSIEGTSTDTQYF; DNA: TGTGCCAGTAGTATAGAGGGGACTAGCACAGATACGCAGTATTTT
D: -; V: TRBV6-6; size: -; J: TRBJ1-4; CDR3: CASSSSGATNEKLFF; DNA: TGTGCCAGCAGTTCCTCAGGGGCTACTAATGAAAAACTGTTTTTT
D: -; V: TRBV6-5; size: -; J: TRBJ1-3; CDR3: CASRQGGSGNTIYF; DNA: TGTGCCAGCAGACAAGGGGGATCTGGAAACACCATATATTTT
D: -; V: TRBV10-3; size: -; J: TRBJ1-2; CDR3: CAISDLTSPYGYTF; DNA: TGTGCCATCAGTGACTTAACATCCCCCTATGGCTACACCTTC
D: TRBD1; V: TRBV12-5; size: -; J: TRBJ2-4; CDR3: CASGLAATGTVFVLAKNIQYF; DNA: TGTGCTAGTGGTTTGGCCGCGACCGGGACAGTTTTTGTGTTAGCCAAAAACATTCAGTACTTC
D: -; V: TRBV11-2; size: -; J: TRBJ1-5; CDR3: CASSFSGSNQPQHF; DNA: TGTGCCAGCAGCTTTTCTGGGAGCAATCAGCCCCAGCATTTT
D: TRBD2; V: TRBV5-4; size: -; J: TRBJ2-5; CDR3: CASSRGGVQYF; DNA: TGTGCCAGCAGCCGTGGGGGGGTTCAGTACTTC
D: -; V: TRBV7-9; size: -; J: TRBJ1-4; CDR3: CASSARSFGNNEKLFF; DNA: TGTGCCAGCAGCGCCCGAAGCTTCGGGAATAATGAAAAACTGTTTTTT
D: TRBD1; V: TRBV4-3; size: -; J: TRBJ1-2; CDR3: CASSPGTGHYGYTF; DNA: TGCGCCAGCAGTCCCGGGACAGGGCACTATGGCTACACCTTC
D: TRBD1; V: TRBV6-5; size: -; J: TRBJ1-1; CDR3: CASSYSLRTGNTEAFF; DNA: TGTGCCAGCAGTTACTCGTTGAGGACAGGGAACACTGAAGCTTTCTTT
D: TRBD2; V: TRBV27; size: -; J: TRBJ2-2; CDR3: CASSNGGAFTGELFF; DNA: TGTGCCAGCAGTAACGGGGGGGCCTTCACCGGGGAGCTGTTTTTT
D: -; V: TRBV9; size: -; J: TRBJ1-2; CDR3: CASSVNREASGYTF; DNA: TGTGCCAGCAGCGTAAACAGGGAGGCCTCTGGCTACACCTTC
D: TRBD2; V: TRBV4-3; size: -; J: TRBJ2-3; CDR3: CASSQAGGFSTDTQYF; DNA: TGCGCCAGCAGCCAAGCGGGAGGCTTTTCCACAGATACGCAGTATTTT